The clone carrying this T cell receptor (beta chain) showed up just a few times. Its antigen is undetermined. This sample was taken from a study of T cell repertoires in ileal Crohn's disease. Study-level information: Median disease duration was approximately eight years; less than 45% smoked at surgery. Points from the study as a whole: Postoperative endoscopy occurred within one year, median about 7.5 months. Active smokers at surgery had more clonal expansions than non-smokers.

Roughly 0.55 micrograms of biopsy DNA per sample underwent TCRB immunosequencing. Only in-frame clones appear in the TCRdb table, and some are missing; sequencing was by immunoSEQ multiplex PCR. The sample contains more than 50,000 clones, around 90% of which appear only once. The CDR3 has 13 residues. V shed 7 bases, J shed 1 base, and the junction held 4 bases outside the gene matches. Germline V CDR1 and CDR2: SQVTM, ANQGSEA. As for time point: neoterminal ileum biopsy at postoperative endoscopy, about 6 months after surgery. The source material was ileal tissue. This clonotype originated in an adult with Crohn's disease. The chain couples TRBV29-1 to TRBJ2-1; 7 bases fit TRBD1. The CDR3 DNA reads TGCAGCGCGGGACAGACGTCCTACAATGAGCAGTTCTTC. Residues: CSAGQTSYNEQFF.